This T cell receptor beta chain was recorded in a study of blood T cell repertoires in COVID-19. The overall study: There were acute and convalescent COVID-19 samples, and they came from the United States, Italy and Spain.

This CDR3 is 13 amino acids long. CDR1 SGHTA and CDR2 FQGTGA come from the germline V gene. The V gene end was trimmed by 2 bases and the J gene end by 5 bases; junction bases not matched to a gene: 2. Assay: immunoSEQ multiplex PCR; the TCRdb copy retains only in-frame clones and omits some. The sample gives around 130,000 clones, roughly 80% of which show up once; 16% is in the top ten. This sequence was found in a man in his fifties or sixties with acute or convalescent COVID-19. The sequencing input was peripheral blood. The J gene is TRBJ2-5, the V gene TRBV7-3, with 7 bases matching TRBD1. CDR3 DNA sequence: TGTGCCAGCAGCTTAGGGACAGCGGAGACCCAGTACTTC. Its protein product is CASSLGTAETQYF.